Included here is one T cell receptor beta chain sequence, with context. Only in-frame clones appear in the TCRdb table, and some are missing; sequencing was by immunoSEQ multiplex PCR. There are tens of thousands of clones in the sample; about 91% occur only once, and around 3.9% lies in the top ten. The sample comes from a study of OX40 agonist ivuxolimab in advanced cancers. Study overall: Dosing consisted of intravenous ivuxolimab at 0.01 to 10 mg/kg every 2 weeks. Cancers in dose escalation were hepatocellular, melanoma, renal cell and head and neck. The group had a mean age of approximately 60 years, ranged from roughly 20 to 80, and was less than 85% male.

CDR3 length: 15 residues. Germline values: CDR1 MDHEN, CDR2 SYDVKM. Trimming took 4 bases from V and 5 from J, leaving 18 bases between them. The source material was CD4+ or CD8+ T cells sorted from blood, sampled in a trial of the OX40 agonist ivuxolimab. V gene TRBV28 combines with J gene TRBJ2-7; TRBD1 is a possible D gene (6 bases). The origin of this receptor is an adult with an advanced solid tumor such as melanoma, head and neck, liver or kidney cancer. In nucleotides, the CDR3 is TGTGCCAGCAGTTGGGGCAGGGGATTGGGCCACGAGCAGTACTTC. Protein product: CASSWGRGLGHEQYF.